The present entry profiles one TCR beta chain with its context. Its target is unknown. With a much larger clone just one base away, this may be a read error. The data stem from a study of shared clonotypes between healthy human individuals. Study-wide results and limits: In contrast to clonotypes shared by all four donors, non-shared clonotypes had lower generation probabilities.

V was clipped by 2 bases and J by 3 bases, with 0 bases between them. CDR3 length equals 11 residues. Germline loops: CDR1 SGHRS, CDR2 YFSETQ. Some clones are missing from TCRdb's copy, which holds only in-frame ones; the method was immunoSEQ multiplex PCR. The repertoire has over 850,000 clones, 75% to 85% of them found once; the top ten carry 0.5% to 0.65%. The TCR comes from a young man in good health. Some clones in this sample may be carry-over from other donors' samples. The chain recombines TRBV5-1 with TRBJ2-1; D gene unclear. Sequencing used memory CD4+ T cells from PBMCs. As for subset: CD45RA-negative fraction. The CDR3 loop is CASSFYNEQFF. The CDR3 region has the DNA TGCGCCAGCAGCTTCTACAATGAGCAGTTCTTC.